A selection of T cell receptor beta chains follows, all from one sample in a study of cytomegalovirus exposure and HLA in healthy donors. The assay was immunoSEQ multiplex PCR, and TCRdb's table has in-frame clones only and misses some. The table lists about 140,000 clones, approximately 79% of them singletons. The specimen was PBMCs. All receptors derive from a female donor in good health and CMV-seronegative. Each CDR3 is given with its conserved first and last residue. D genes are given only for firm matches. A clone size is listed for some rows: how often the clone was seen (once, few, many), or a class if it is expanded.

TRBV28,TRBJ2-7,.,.,CASSSRQVYEQYF,TGTGCCAGCAGTTCACGACAGGTCTACGAGCAGTACTTC
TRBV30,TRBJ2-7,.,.,CAWRPRAIYEQYF,TGTGCCTGGAGACCCAGGGCTATATACGAGCAGTACTTC
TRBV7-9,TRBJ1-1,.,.,CASSSQGFGNTEAFF,TGTGCCAGCAGCTCACAGGGTTTTGGGAACACTGAAGCTTTCTTT
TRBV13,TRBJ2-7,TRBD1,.,CASSAYRDRTYEQYF,TGTGCCAGCAGCGCTTACCGGGACAGAACATACGAGCAGTACTTC
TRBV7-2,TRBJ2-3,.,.,CASSFDSLRDTQYF,TGTGCCAGCAGCTTTGATTCTCTGAGGGATACGCAGTATTTT
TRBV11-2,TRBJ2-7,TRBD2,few,CASSLERTSEYEQYF,TGTGCCAGCAGCTTAGAGCGGACTAGCGAGTACGAGCAGTACTTC
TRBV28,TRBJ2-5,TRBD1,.,CASSLYTSAQGIQETQYF,TGTGCCAGCAGTTTATATACCTCCGCACAGGGGATCCAAGAGACCCAGTACTTC
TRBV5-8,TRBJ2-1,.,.,CASSQGTSPSYNEQFF,TGTGCCAGCAGCCAAGGGACTTCGCCTTCCTACAATGAGCAGTTCTTC
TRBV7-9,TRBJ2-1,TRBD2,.,CASSVGSGSYYNEQFF,TGTGCCAGCAGCGTCGGCAGCGGGAGTTACTACAATGAGCAGTTCTTC
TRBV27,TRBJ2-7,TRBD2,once,CASRASGSYEQYF,TGTGCCAGCAGGGCTAGCGGGAGTTACGAGCAGTACTTC
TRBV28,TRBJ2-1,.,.,CASTEGHDNEQFF,TGTGCCAGCACGGAGGGCCACGACAATGAGCAGTTCTTC
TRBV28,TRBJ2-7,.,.,CASSPGTFSYEQYF,TGTGCCAGCAGTCCCGGGACATTTTCCTACGAGCAGTACTTC
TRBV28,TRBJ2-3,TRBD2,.,CASSLTLAGGKTDTQYF,TGTGCCAGCAGTTTAACGCTAGCGGGAGGCAAGACAGATACGCAGTATTTT
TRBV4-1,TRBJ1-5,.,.,CASSQGPEGYQPQHF,TGCGCCAGCAGCCAAGGGCCGGAGGGCTATCAGCCCCAGCATTTT
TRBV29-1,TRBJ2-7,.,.,CSVGQGGARDEQYF,TGCAGCGTTGGGCAGGGTGGAGCTAGGGACGAGCAGTACTTC
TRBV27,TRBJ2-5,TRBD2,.,CASSLISSGRAGRRETQYF,TGTGCCAGCAGTTTAATATCTAGCGGGAGGGCCGGTAGGAGAGAGACCCAGTACTTC
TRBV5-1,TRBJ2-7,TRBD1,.,CASNPGQGAYEQYF,TGCGCCAGCAATCCGGGACAGGGGGCCTACGAGCAGTACTTC
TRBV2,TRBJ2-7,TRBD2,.,CASSESTSAYEQYF,TGTGCCAGCAGTGAATCGACTAGCGCCTACGAGCAGTACTTC
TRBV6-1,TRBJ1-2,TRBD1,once,CASSEAFGDSGYGYTF,TGTGCCAGCAGTGAAGCTTTCGGGGACAGCGGCTATGGCTACACCTTC
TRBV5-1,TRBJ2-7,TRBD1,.,CASSLRGQGAEEQYF,TGCGCCAGCAGCTTAAGGGGACAGGGGGCTGAGGAGCAGTACTTC
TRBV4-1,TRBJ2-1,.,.,CASSQGRQSNEQFF,TGCGCCAGCAGCCAAGGAAGACAAAGCAATGAGCAGTTCTTC
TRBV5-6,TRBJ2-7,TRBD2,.,CASSLVGGYEQYF,TGTGCCAGCAGCTTGGTCGGGGGGTACGAGCAGTACTTC
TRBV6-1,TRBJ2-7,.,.,CASSPSGGNLYEQYF,TGTGCCAGCAGTCCCTCTGGAGGGAACCTCTACGAGCAGTACTTC
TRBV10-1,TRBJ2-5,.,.,CASSEAGSQETQYF,TGCGCCAGCAGTGAAGCAGGTTCACAAGAGACCCAGTACTTC
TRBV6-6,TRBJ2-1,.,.,CASSYSQRNEQFF,TGTGCCAGCAGTTACTCCCAGCGAAATGAGCAGTTCTTC
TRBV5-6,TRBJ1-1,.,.,CASSLLGALGAFF,TGTGCCAGCAGCTTGTTGGGGGCCTTAGGTGCTTTCTTT
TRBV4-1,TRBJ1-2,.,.,CASSQRPDYGYTF,TGCGCCAGCAGCCAGAGGCCGGACTATGGCTACACCTTC
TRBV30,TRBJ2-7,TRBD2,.,CAWSVGREGREQYF,TGTGCCTGGAGTGTCGGGCGGGAGGGCCGCGAGCAGTACTTC
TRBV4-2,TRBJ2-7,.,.,CASSLEGGYEQYF,TGTGCCAGCAGCCTGGAGGGAGGCTACGAGCAGTACTTC
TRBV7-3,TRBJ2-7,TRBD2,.,CASSLWLAGAGEQYF,TGTGCCAGCAGCTTATGGCTAGCGGGAGCGGGAGAGCAGTACTTC
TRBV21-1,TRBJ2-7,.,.,CASADLGTGEGEQYF,TGTGCCAGCGCCGATCTCGGGACAGGGGAGGGGGAGCAGTACTTC
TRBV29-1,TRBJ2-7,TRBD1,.,CSVEDRGQDPYEQYF,TGCAGCGTTGAAGATAGGGGACAGGACCCCTACGAGCAGTACTTC
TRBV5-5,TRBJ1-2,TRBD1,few,CASSKDRDGYTF,TGTGCCAGCAGCAAGGACAGGGATGGCTACACCTTC
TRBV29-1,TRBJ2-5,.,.,CSVEGVGGETQYF,TGCAGCGTTGAAGGGGTAGGAGGAGAGACCCAGTACTTC
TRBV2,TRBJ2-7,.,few,CASSDSASSEQYF,TGTGCCAGCAGTGACTCGGCTAGCAGTGAGCAGTACTTC
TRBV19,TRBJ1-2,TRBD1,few,CASSLTGDGDGYTF,TGTGCCAGTAGCCTCACAGGGGACGGGGATGGCTACACCTTC
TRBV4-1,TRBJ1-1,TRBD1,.,CASSQESGGTEAFF,TGCGCCAGCAGCCAAGAGTCAGGGGGCACTGAAGCTTTCTTT
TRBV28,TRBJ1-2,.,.,CASSLGTTYGYTF,TGTGCCAGCAGTCTCGGGACTACCTATGGCTACACCTTC
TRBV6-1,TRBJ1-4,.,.,CASSVQGGGNEKLFF,TGTGCCAGCAGTGTCCAGGGTGGTGGGAATGAAAAACTGTTTTTT